The T cell receptor beta chain described here comes from a study of shared clonotypes between healthy human individuals (dated by TCRdb to 2020 to 2021). Some background on the complete study: The cohort included a few men and a couple of women between 18 and 49 years of age. To increase sequencing depth and limit assay-specific biases, TCR repertoire library preparation and sequencing were carried out by different laboratories using diverse techniques. Per donor, leukapheresis produced somewhere between about 0.85 and 9.5 billion PBMCs. For each donor, three plates each were used for CD4 naive and CD4 memory, two plates were used for CD8 naive, and one plate was used for CD8 memory. To estimate repertoire size and how much clonotype sharing occurs between individuals, the study deeply sequenced the blood TCR repertoires of five healthy adults.

TCR CDR3 regions were amplified from genomic DNA by multiplex PCR using the deep immunoSEQ assay. Genomic DNA extracted from each cell subset was distributed evenly over all wells of several immunoSEQ 96-well plates, and each plate served as one replicate. For sorted subsets, roughly 200 ng of genomic DNA, equivalent to around 29,000 T cell genomes, went into each replicate PCR. Purified libraries were measured with a Qubit 3.0 fluorometer, size-checked on a Bioanalyzer 2100, and measured again with the KAPA Library Quantification kit. Each immunoSEQ 96-well plate was sequenced on its own single-read 150-cycle Illumina NextSeq 550 flow cell. The authors processed their data as follows. The immunoSEQ output contained only junctional sequences without quality scores, so filtering could not match that applied to full-length reads. Sequences were annotated with PyIR, a Python wrapper for IgBLAST v1.9, using IMGT germline references to assign V/J genes and CDR3. Reads with weak V/J assignments (E-value above 1e-6), missing CDR3, stop codons, out-of-frame junctions, or ambiguous translated residues were removed. V3J clonotypes were defined as sequences sharing the same inferred V gene, J gene, and CDR3 amino acid sequence. The percentage overlap between two repertoires was calculated by dividing the number of shared unique clonotypes by the size of the smaller repertoire. RTK rarefaction, the Chao1 estimator, and Recon v2.1 estimates of unobserved clonotypes were used to assess repertoire richness. Generation probabilities were computed with OLGA for all TCRbeta clonotypes obtained by the gDNA method from a handful of donors. TCRdb mirrors the immuneACCESS table, restricted to in-frame sequences. Some clones are absent from its copies; in checked studies, under half trace to an unresolved V gene, and the reason for the others is unknown. The V and J calls and clone size are taken from that table; D and trimming were inferred from the DNA. The sample data list around 1.4 million clones, and 97% to 99% of these were observed just once. Jointly, the top ten make up roughly 0.35% of the sample.

Details on this clone: Its antigen is still unknown. Qualities for individual bases were not recorded, and no much larger clone is one base off.

Trimming removed 2 bases from V and 8 bases from J, leaving 16 bases between the germline ends. The CDR3 measures 14 amino acids from cysteine to phenylalanine. CDR3 DNA only is kept here, 42 bases in frame from base 1. Taken from the germline V gene, the CDR1 and CDR2 loops are SGDLS and YYNGEE. The paper's findings and limits, for the study overall: Higher generation probabilities were observed for clonotypes shared by all four sorted-subset donors than for non-shared clonotypes. When a handful of donors were compared, the shared fraction of clonotypes was about 5% for naive CD4, 3.5% to 4% for naive CD8, 2.3% for memory CD4, and approximately 0.4% for memory CD8. The small number of donors limited the genetic and exposure-history diversity represented. Rarefaction of sorted-subset datasets indicated incomplete sequencing despite the large sequencing depth. Naive subsets generally had larger estimated clonotype richness than memory subsets did. Based on pairwise subsampling, the degree of clonotype sharing among donors was expected to be affected by sequencing depth. Sampling was limited to blood, and TCR repertoires in tissue likely differ from TCR repertoires in blood.

Donors were healthy HIV-negative adults with no recently reported acute infections or vaccinations. Only Caucasian adults living in Nashville, Tennessee, USA were represented among the donors. CD4+ T cells were enriched through magnetic negative selection, after which naive cells were positively selected on CD45RA and the remaining negative fraction served as the memory subset. Blood was obtained by leukapheresis, after which PBMCs were separated by Ficoll-Histopaque density gradient centrifugation and cryopreserved in liquid nitrogen vapor phase. Purity and quantity of every magnetically sorted T cell population were checked by analytical flow cytometry. Each sorted fraction had its genomic DNA isolated and then quantified by UV absorbance on a Nanodrop 2000c.

This TCR was sampled from a man aged 25 to 40 in good health. The sequencing sample was made of naive CD4+ T cells sorted from blood. What the cell subset or site label conveys for this sample: CD45RA+ positively selected. The chain is made from TRBV9 and TRBJ1-2; the D gene is possibly TRBD1, with 5 bases matching. This receptor has the CDR3 CASSVESRVGGYTF. In nucleotide form, the sequence is TGTGCCAGCAGCGTCGAGAGCAGGGTGGGCGGCTACACCTTC.